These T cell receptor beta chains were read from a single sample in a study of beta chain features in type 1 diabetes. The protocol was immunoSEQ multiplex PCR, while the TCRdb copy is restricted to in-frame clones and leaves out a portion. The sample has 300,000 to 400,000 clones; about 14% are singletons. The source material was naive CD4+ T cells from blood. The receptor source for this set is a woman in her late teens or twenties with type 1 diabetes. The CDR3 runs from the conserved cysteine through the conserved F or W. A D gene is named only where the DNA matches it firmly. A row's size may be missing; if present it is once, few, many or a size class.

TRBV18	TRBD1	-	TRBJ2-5	TGTGCCAGCTCACCAGGGACAGTACAAGAGACCCAGTACTTC	CASSPGTVQETQYF
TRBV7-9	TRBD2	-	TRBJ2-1	TGTGCCAGCAGCTTAGACGGCGGGAGGCCCAATGAGCAGTTCTTC	CASSLDGGRPNEQFF
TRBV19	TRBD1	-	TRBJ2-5	TGTGCCAGTAGTGGGGCAGGGGGAGAGACCCAGTACTTC	CASSGAGGETQYF
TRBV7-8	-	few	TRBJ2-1	TGTGCCAGCAGCTCCGAGTGGAGCTACAATGAGCAGTTCTTC	CASSSEWSYNEQFF
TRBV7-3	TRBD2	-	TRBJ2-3	TGTGCCAGCAGCTTGAGCGGGAGTACAGATACGCAGTATTTT	CASSLSGSTDTQYF
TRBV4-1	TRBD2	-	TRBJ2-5	TGCGCCAGCAGCCAAGGATGGGCTAGCGGAAACGGCGCCAAAGAGACCCAGTACTTC	CASSQGWASGNGAKETQYF
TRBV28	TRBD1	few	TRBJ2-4	TGTGCCAGCAGGCTTCCAGGGGGCCAAAACATTCAGTACTTC	CASRLPGGQNIQYF
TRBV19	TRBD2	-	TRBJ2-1	TGTGCCAGTAGAGGGAGGGTATCAAATGAGCAGTTCTTC	CASRGRVSNEQFF
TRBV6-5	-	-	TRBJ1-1	TGTGCCAGTACAGGGTTGTCAGACACTGAAGCTTTCTTT	CASTGLSDTEAFF
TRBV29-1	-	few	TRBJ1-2	TGCAGCGTTGAGGAGTACTATGGCTACACCTTC	CSVEEYYGYTF
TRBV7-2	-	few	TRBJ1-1	TGTGCCAGCAGCCTCCGCCAGGTGACTGAAGCTTTCTTT	CASSLRQVTEAFF
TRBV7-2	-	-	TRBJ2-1	TGTGCCAGCAGCTTAGTTACTAATGAGCAGTTCTTC	CASSLVTNEQFF
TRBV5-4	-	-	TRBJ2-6	TGTGCCAGCAGACGGGAGTCTGGGGCCAACGTCCTGACTTTC	CASRRESGANVLTF
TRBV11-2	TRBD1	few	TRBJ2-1	TGTGCCAGCAGCGACCGGGACAGGTATGAGCAGTTCTTC	CASSDRDRYEQFF
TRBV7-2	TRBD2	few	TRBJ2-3	TGTGCCAGCAGCTTAGCGTTGAGTAGCGGGAACACAGATACGCAGTATTTT	CASSLALSSGNTDTQYF
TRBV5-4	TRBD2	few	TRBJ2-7	TGTGCCAGCAGCTTGGGTTATAGCGGGAGGGCCCGCTACGAGCAGTACTTC	CASSLGYSGRARYEQYF
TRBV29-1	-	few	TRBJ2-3	TGCAGCGTTTACCGGGGCACAGATACGCAGTATTTT	CSVYRGTDTQYF
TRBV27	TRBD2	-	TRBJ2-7	TGTGCCAGCAGTTTACTTCGGCTAGCGGGAAATATCTACGAGCAGTACTTC	CASSLLRLAGNIYEQYF
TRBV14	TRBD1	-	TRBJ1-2	TGTGCCAGCAGCCCGGGACAGGGTGTTCGCAGAGGCTATGGCTACACCTTC	CASSPGQGVRRGYGYTF
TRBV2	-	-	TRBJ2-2	TGTGCCAGCAGGAGTACAGGGATGGGGACCGGGGAGCTGTTTTTT	CASRSTGMGTGELFF
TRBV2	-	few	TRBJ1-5	TGTGCCAGCAGGGCGGGACTTAGTAGCAATCAGCCCCAGCATTTT	CASRAGLSSNQPQHF
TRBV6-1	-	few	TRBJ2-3	TGTGCCAGCAGCCTTGGAGAATTTGGAGATACGCAGTATTTT	CASSLGEFGDTQYF
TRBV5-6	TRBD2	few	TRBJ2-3	TGTGCCAGCAGCGGATCGGGACTAGCGGGAGACCCAGATACGCAGTATTTT	CASSGSGLAGDPDTQYF
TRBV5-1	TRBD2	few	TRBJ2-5	TGCGCCAGCAGCTTGGCGGGGACAGCGGGAGGAGAGACCCAGTACTTC	CASSLAGTAGGETQYF
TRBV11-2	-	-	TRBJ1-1	TGTGCCAGCAGGGACAGCATGAACACTGAAGCTTTCTTT	CASRDSMNTEAFF
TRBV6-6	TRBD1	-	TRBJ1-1	TGTGCCAGCAGTTACGGGGACAGGGACACTGAAGCTTTCTTT	CASSYGDRDTEAFF
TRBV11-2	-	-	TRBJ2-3	TGTGCCAGCAGCTTAGATCCCGCTAGATCTACGCAGTATTTT	CASSLDPARSTQYF
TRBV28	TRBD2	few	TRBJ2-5	TGTGCCAGCACTGGAAGGGGAGGGCCGGGGGAGACCCAGTACTTC	CASTGRGGPGETQYF
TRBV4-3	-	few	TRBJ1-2	TGCGCCAGCAGCCAAGCTCAGGGGCATACTAACTATGGCTACACCTTC	CASSQAQGHTNYGYTF
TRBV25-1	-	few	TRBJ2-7	TGTGCCAGCACCGGTGTCTACGAGCAGTACTTC	CASTGVYEQYF
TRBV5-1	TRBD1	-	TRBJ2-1	TGCGCCAGCAGCTTGGGGGGGACAGGGAACAATGAGCAGTTCTTC	CASSLGGTGNNEQFF
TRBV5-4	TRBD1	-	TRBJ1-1	TGTGCCAGCAGCTTGGGTGGGACAGTGAACACTGAAGCTTTCTTT	CASSLGGTVNTEAFF
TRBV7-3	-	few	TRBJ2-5	TGTGCCAGCAGCTCCGGGGGTGAGACCCAGTACTTC	CASSSGGETQYF
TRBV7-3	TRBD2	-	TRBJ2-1	TGTGCCAGCAGCTTACTGGGACTAGCAGATGTCAATGAGCAGTTCTTC	CASSLLGLADVNEQFF
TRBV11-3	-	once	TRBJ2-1	TGTGCCAGCAGTTTATTTACCAGCAATGAGCAGTTCTTC	CASSLFTSNEQFF
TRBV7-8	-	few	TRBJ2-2	TGTGCCAGCAGCCTCCCGGGAGAAAAGGCCGGGGAGCTGTTTTTT	CASSLPGEKAGELFF
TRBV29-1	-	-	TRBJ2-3	TGCAGCGGATCGACTAGACTATCAGATACGCAGTATTTT	CSGSTRLSDTQYF
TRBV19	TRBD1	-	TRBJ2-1	TGTGCCACCTGGGGCAGGGGGACCAATGAGCAGTTCTTC	CATWGRGTNEQFF
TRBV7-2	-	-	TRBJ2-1	TGTGCCAGCAGCTTGGGGCGTAGTTTCGGGACTCCACTAAATGAGCAGTTCTTC	CASSLGRSFGTPLNEQFF
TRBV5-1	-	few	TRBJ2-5	TGCGCCAGCAGCACCCGGGGTGGGGAGACCCAGTACTTC	CASSTRGGETQYF
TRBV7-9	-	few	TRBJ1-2	TGTGCCAGCAGCTTCGGGGGGGACGGCTACACCTTC	CASSFGGDGYTF
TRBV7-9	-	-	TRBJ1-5	TGTGCCAGCAGCCGGACAACCTCTGGGCAGCCCCAGCATTTT	CASSRTTSGQPQHF
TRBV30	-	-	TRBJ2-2	TGTGCCTGGAGAGGGAGCACCGGGGAGCTGTTTTTT	CAWRGSTGELFF
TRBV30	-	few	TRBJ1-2	TGTGCCTGGAGTGTACCGCCTCAGGGCTACACCTTC	CAWSVPPQGYTF
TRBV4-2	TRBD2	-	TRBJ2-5	TGTGCCAGCAGCCAAGGGCATAGCGGGACGGAGGAGACCCAGTACTTC	CASSQGHSGTEETQYF
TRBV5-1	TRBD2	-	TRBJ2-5	TGCGCCAGCAGCCTGGCGGGAGTAGGGGAGACCCAGTACTTC	CASSLAGVGETQYF
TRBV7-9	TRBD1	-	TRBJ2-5	TGTGCCAGCAGCCGGAGACAGGGGTGGCAAGAGACCCAGTACTTC	CASSRRQGWQETQYF
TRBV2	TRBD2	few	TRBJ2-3	TGTGCCAGCAGTAATAGCGGGAGGGCCTCAGATACGCAGTATTTT	CASSNSGRASDTQYF